Listed below are T cell receptor beta chains from one sample, sequenced in a study of T cell repertoires in cytomegalovirus infection. Their target antigens are unknown. TCRdb processed the reads anew with MiXCR; each CDR3 protein has one entry. The table shows tens of thousands of distinct CDR3 sequences, with roughly 20% occurring only once. Sequenced input: PBMCs, sequenced either directly or after in vitro stimulation (not recorded which). Receptors were obtained from a human donor in good health (CMV status not recorded). Some clones in this sample may be carry-over from other donors' samples. Each CDR3 is given with its conserved first and last residue. D genes are given only for firm matches. Part of the rows lack a size; the others show once, few, many or a class for expanded clones.

13 | TRBJ2-5 | - | - | TRBV7-2 | TGTGCCAGCAGTCGACAGGAGCAAGAGACCCAGTACTTC | CASSRQEQETQYF
19 | TRBJ2-2 | - | - | TRBV11-2 | TGTGCCAGCAGCTCACTAAGGGGTGCCTACGACGCGAACACCGGGGAGCTGTTTTTT | CASSSLRGAYDANTGELFF
17 | TRBJ2-5 | TRBD2 | - | TRBV6-5 | TGTGCCAGCAGCCGTTCTGTTGCGGGGGTACACCATGAGACCCAGTACTTC | CASSRSVAGVHHETQYF
16 | TRBJ1-2 | TRBD1 | many | TRBV7-8 | TGTGCCAGTACGCGCGCGGCAGGGGGCGACATTCATGGCTACACCTTC | CASTRAAGGDIHGYTF
15 | TRBJ2-3 | - | - | TRBV10-2 | TGCGCCAGCGGCCCCTTTAATGAGCCCACAGATACGCAGTATTTT | CASGPFNEPTDTQYF
15 | TRBJ1-1 | TRBD1 | many | TRBV4-1 | TGCGCCAGCAGCGTCGCCGGGACAGGGGGGACTGAAGCTTTCTTT | CASSVAGTGGTEAFF
15 | TRBJ2-5 | TRBD1 | few | TRBV12-3/TRBV12-4 | TGTGCCAGCAGCCCAGGCCAGACAGGGCAAGAGACCCAGTACTTC | CASSPGQTGQETQYF
17 | TRBJ2-5 | - | many | TRBV7-2 | TGTGCCAGCAGCTTAGCGCCCGGCAGGCTAGGGCGGGAGACCCAGTACTTC | CASSLAPGRLGRETQYF
16 | TRBJ2-2 | - | many | TRBV12-3/TRBV12-4 | TGTGCCAGCAGCCCTGACACCCCCTTACACACCGGGGAGCTGTTTTTT | CASSPDTPLHTGELFF
15 | TRBJ2-7 | - | - | TRBV5-1 | TGCGCCAGCAGCTTGGGGCCCCCAGGGGACTACGAGCAGTACTTC | CASSLGPPGDYEQYF
15 | TRBJ2-3 | - | few | TRBV6-2/TRBV6-3 | TGTGCCAGCAGTTCCTACCACCATTTCACAGATACGCAGTATTTT | CASSSYHHFTDTQYF
14 | TRBJ1-6 | - | - | TRBV11-2 | TGTGCCAGCAGCTCCATGGGAGTGGGTTCACCCCTCCACTTT | CASSSMGVGSPLHF
14 | TRBJ2-5 | - | few | TRBV11-3 | TGTGCCAGCAGCTTAGGGGGGGCGACGGAGACCCAGTACTTC | CASSLGGATETQYF
18 | TRBJ1-5 | - | few | TRBV19 | TGTGCCAGTAGCCTATTCCCGCCGATCAGTAATAGCAATCAGCCCCAGCATTTT | CASSLFPPISNSNQPQHF
16 | TRBJ2-3 | - | many | TRBV7-2 | TGTGCCAGCAGCTTAAGGGGGGGCCTCAGCACAGATACGCAGTATTTT | CASSLRGGLSTDTQYF
15 | TRBJ2-3 | TRBD2 | - | TRBV27 | TGTGCCAGCAGTTTACTGTTTAGGCGGGGGGATACGCAGTATTTT | CASSLLFRRGDTQYF
17 | TRBJ2-3 | - | many | TRBV6-1 | TGTGCCAGCAGTGATTCCTTGGGTAGCGGTGGCACAGATACGCAGTATTTT | CASSDSLGSGGTDTQYF
14 | TRBJ2-5 | - | - | TRBV19 | TGTGCCAGTAGTGTAGAGGTCTCCCAAGAGACCCAGTACTTC | CASSVEVSQETQYF
16 | TRBJ1-3 | TRBD1 | - | TRBV5-4 | TGTGCCAGCAGCTTTGGACAGGGGGCAGCTGGAAACACCATATATTTT | CASSFGQGAAGNTIYF
16 | TRBJ1-1 | - | - | TRBV6-1 | TGTGCCAGCAGTGCGCTTTTTTTGGGGCGGAACACTGAAGCTTTCTTT | CASSALFLGRNTEAFF
17 | TRBJ2-5 | TRBD2 | - | TRBV4-3 | TGCGCCAGCAGCCAATACGACGCAAGCGGGGGCCAAGAGACCCAGTACTTC | CASSQYDASGGQETQYF
15 | TRBJ2-1 | TRBD2 | - | TRBV5-5 | TGTGCCAGCAGCTTGGGCGGAGGACTAGGCGATGAGCAGTTCTTC | CASSLGGGLGDEQFF